This entry lists 25 T cell receptor beta chains sequenced from one sample in a study of shared clonotypes between healthy human individuals. Selected positively for CCR7 and CD45RO-negative, naive CD8 cells excluded terminally differentiated effector memory CD45RA+ cells. TCRdb keeps only in-frame clones here, not all; method: immunoSEQ multiplex PCR. The sample shows about 2.1 million clones, approximately 94% of them seen only once. Input material: naive CD8+ T cells from PBMCs. These TCRs come from a man in his late teens or twenties in good health. Some clones in this sample may be carry-over from other donors' samples.

This clone was seen once. The rearrangement links TRBV7-3 to TRBJ2-7, with D possibly TRBD1 on 6 matching bases. V gave up 5 bases and J gave up 4 bases, with 18 bases separating them. Germline CDR1 is SGHTA and CDR2 is FQGTGA. The CDR3 has 15 amino acids. The CDR3 DNA follows: TGTGCCAGCAGCCCCCGTAAGCAGGGGAGTTACGAGCAGTACTTC. It yields the protein CASSPRKQGSYEQYF.

J is TRBJ2-1 and V is TRBV30; D possibly corresponds to TRBD1 (5 bases). The CDR3 consists of 12 residues. The ends were cut back, 0 bases at V and 9 bases at J, with 9 bases in the middle. In germline, CDR1 is GTSNPN, CDR2 SVGIG (reference sequence). In nucleotides, the CDR3 is TGTGCCTGGAGTGTACAGGTTAGTGAGCAGTTCTTC. Protein: CAWSVQVSEQFF.

The V and J genes are TRBV11-2 and TRBJ2-1; D gene uncertain. V dropped 1 base and J dropped 4 bases, with 8 bases sitting between them. Looked up from germline, CDR1 is SGHAT and CDR2 is FQNNGV. This CDR3 contains 14 residues. The CDR3 DNA is TGTGCCAGCAGCTTAGCAGTGGGTTACAATGAGCAGTTCTTC. Translated: CASSLAVGYNEQFF.

About this clone itself: The same CDR3 is also encoded by other DNA sequences in this sample. V is TRBV27 and J is TRBJ2-2; 9 nucleotides agree with TRBD2. CDR1 is MNHEY and CDR2 is SMNVEV in the germline V gene (reference sequence). CDR3 length: 15 residues. The V gene end was trimmed by 3 bases and the J gene end by 2 bases; junction bases not matched to a gene: 1. For the CDR3, the DNA is TGTGCCAGCAGTTTTAGCGGGGGTAACACCGGGGAGCTGTTTTTT. Translated: CASSFSGGNTGELFF.

The rearrangement uses TRBV25-1 and TRBJ1-3; 9 nucleotides agree with TRBD1. This CDR3 spans 16 amino acids. Germline CDR1 is MGHDK and CDR2 is SYGVNS. Trimming removed 2 bases from V and 7 bases from J; junction bases left unmatched: 9. The CDR3 region is CASSEGSGQGMNTIYF. Here the CDR3 DNA reads TGTGCCAGCAGTGAAGGCTCGGGACAGGGTATGAACACCATATATTTT.

The rearrangement uses TRBV28 and TRBJ2-6; D call uncertain. Looked up from germline, CDR1 is MDHEN and CDR2 is SYDVKM. Trimming stripped 5 bases from V and 1 base from J, with 9 bases between. This CDR3 region has 15 residues. The CDR3 sequence is CASSLELSGANVLTF. For the CDR3, the DNA is TGTGCCAGCAGTCTCGAGTTGTCTGGGGCCAACGTCCTGACTTTC.

The chain uses TRBV4-1 and TRBJ2-7, with D tentatively TRBD1 or TRBD2 (5 bases each). The V end lost 0 bases, the J end lost 2 bases, and 14 bases lay between the germline ends. Germline assignment: CDR1 MGHRA and CDR2 YSYEKL. The CDR3 contains 16 residues. The CDR3 is CASSQERVGGTYEQYF. CDR3 nucleotide sequence: TGCGCCAGCAGCCAAGAGCGTGTTGGGGGTACCTACGAGCAGTACTTC.

The chain couples TRBV20-1 to TRBJ2-1; D uncertain. Germline-derived CDR1 and CDR2 are DFQATT and SNEGSKA (reference sequence). Trimming pared 3 bases from V and 5 bases from J, leaving 2 bases between. This CDR3 comprises 10 residues. The CDR3 here is CSASDNEQFF. CDR3 nucleotide sequence: TGCAGTGCTAGTGACAATGAGCAGTTCTTC.

The V and J genes are TRBV15 and TRBJ2-1, with unresolved D. The CDR3 has 16 residues. CDR1 and CDR2 (germline): LNHNV, YYDKDF (reference sequence). V was clipped by 0 bases and J by 4 bases, with 13 bases between them. CDR3 amino acids: CATSRDRLDRYNEQFF. CDR3 DNA: TGTGCCACCAGCAGAGATCGACTCGACCGTTACAATGAGCAGTTCTTC.

The chain recombines TRBV7-9 with TRBJ2-5; 7 nucleotides match TRBD2. The germline gives CDR1 SEHNR, CDR2 FQNEAQ (reference sequence). The CDR3 is 13 amino acids. V gave up 8 bases and J gave up 5 bases; unmatched junction bases: 8. This CDR3 reads CASGGELWETQYF. CDR3 nucleotides: TGTGCCAGCGGGGGGGAGTTGTGGGAGACCCAGTACTTC.

The J gene is TRBJ1-1, the V gene TRBV6-5; D possibly corresponds to TRBD1 (6 bases). CDR1 and CDR2 from the germline V gene are MNHEY and SVGAGI. The CDR3 is 14 residues long. With 5 bases removed from V and 4 bases from J, the gap between germline ends came to 14 bases. This CDR3 reads CASSLNRVGTEAFF. The CDR3 coding sequence is TGTGCCAGCAGTCTAAACAGGGTTGGCACTGAAGCTTTCTTT.

J is TRBJ1-4 and V is TRBV7-9; D remains ambiguous. Germline assignment: CDR1 SEHNR and CDR2 FQNEAQ (reference sequence). The V and J ends lost 2 bases and 1 base respectively, with 8 bases between them. CDR3 length: 15 residues. The CDR3 nucleotides are TGTGCCAGCAGCTTACAGTGGGGAACTAATGAAAAACTGTTTTTT. It translates to CASSLQWGTNEKLFF.

Worth noting for this clone: The sample contains more than one DNA sequence encoding this CDR3. The V and J genes are TRBV19 and TRBJ2-7; 9 bases are shared with TRBD2. CDR1 and CDR2 (germline): LNHDA, SQIVND (reference sequence). Losses at the gene ends were 4 bases for V and 4 bases for J; bases not matched to a gene: 2. The CDR3 runs to 13 residues. DNA for the CDR3: TGTGCCAGTAGTAGCGGGAGGGCGTACGAGCAGTACTTC. Protein: CASSSGRAYEQYF.

The chain employs TRBV6-1 and TRBJ2-7, with D unclear. The germline V gene has CDR1 MNHNS and CDR2 SASEGT. The CDR3 length is 13 residues. Between the trimmed V and J ends, which lost 1 base and 3 bases, there was a span of 7 bases. The CDR3: CASSEVDVYEQYF. DNA of the CDR3: TGTGCCAGCAGTGAAGTTGATGTCTACGAGCAGTACTTC.

This clone was recorded once. This chain joins TRBV6-5 and TRBJ1-1; 7 bases agree with TRBD1. From germline, CDR1 is MNHEY and CDR2 SVGAGI. V trimming: 0 bases; J trimming: 5 bases; junction bases outside the gene matches: 9. The CDR3 loop spans 16 amino acids. This CDR3 is CASSYSIDRARTEAFF. The CDR3 bases are TGTGCCAGCAGTTACTCAATAGACAGGGCTCGAACTGAAGCTTTCTTT.

The gene calls are TRBV7-2 and TRBJ1-2; D perhaps matches TRBD1 (5 bases). CDR1 and CDR2 from the germline V gene are SGHTA and FQGNSA. The length of the CDR3 is 14 residues. Trimming shortened V by 2 bases and J by 6 bases, and 13 bases separated the two germline ends. CDR3 DNA: TGTGCCAGCAGCTTACAAGGGGCTCCAGATGGCTACACCTTC. Protein: CASSLQGAPDGYTF. Full variable domain (missing parts from reference TRBV7-2 and TRBJ1-2): GAGVSQSPSNKVTEKGKDVELRCDPISGHTALYWYRQSLGQGLEFLIYFQGNSAPDKSGLPSDRFSAERTGGSVSTLTIQRTQQEDSAVYLCASSLQGAPDGYTFGSGTRLTVV.

V gene TRBV2 combines with J gene TRBJ2-7; D remains unclear. V gave up 7 bases and J gave up 0 bases, with 10 bases separating them. This CDR3 spans 13 amino acids. Per the germline V gene, CDR1 is SNHLY and CDR2 is FYNNEI. DNA of the CDR3: TGTGCCAGCATTCGGCGGAGCTCCTACGAGCAGTACTTC. It codes for CASIRRSSYEQYF.

This sequence joins TRBV27 and TRBJ2-7; no reliable D call. Germline lookup yields CDR1 MNHEY and CDR2 SMNVEV (reference sequence). V dropped 5 bases and J dropped 7 bases, with 15 bases sitting between them. The CDR3 covers 13 residues. CDR3 sequence: CASSPAASPEQYF. The CDR3 DNA is TGTGCCAGCAGTCCCGCGGCTAGTCCAGAGCAGTACTTC.

In DNA, the CDR3 is TGTGCCAGCAGTAATCAGGGCAGTGGAAACACCATATATTTT. Translated: CASSNQGSGNTIYF. The chain combines TRBV28 with TRBJ1-3, with a possible D match to TRBD1 (5 bases). The CDR3 covers 14 residues. V lost 5 bases and J lost 3, with 11 bases in between. Germline-derived CDR1 and CDR2 are MDHEN and SYDVKM.

The genes are TRBV7-9 and TRBJ1-1, with a tentative D call TRBD1 (5 bases). Per the germline V gene, CDR1 is SEHNR and CDR2 is FQNEAQ (reference sequence). Trimming shortened V by 4 bases and J by 8 bases, and 20 bases separated the two germline ends. The CDR3 loop spans 15 amino acids. The chain's CDR3 is CASSSDLGIRGEAFF. CDR3 coding DNA: TGTGCCAGCAGCTCCGATTTGGGCATCCGGGGGGAAGCTTTCTTT.

The sample holds a few counts of this clone. This sample also contains other DNA sequences that code for the same CDR3. The chain uses TRBV6-5 and TRBJ1-1; D unclear. V lost 3 bases and J lost 1, with 6 bases in between. In germline, CDR1 is MNHEY, CDR2 SVGAGI. CDR3 length equals 13 residues. The CDR3: CASSYFGNTEAFF. The CDR3 region has the DNA TGTGCCAGCAGTTATTTCGGGAACACTGAAGCTTTCTTT.

This clone came up a few times. This sequence joins TRBV2 and TRBJ2-7; D might be TRBD2 (6 bases). CDR1 and CDR2 from the germline V gene are SNHLY and FYNNEI. This CDR3 spans 12 amino acids. V lost 11 bases and J lost 7, with 18 bases in between. CDR3 loop: CAAGQTSGEQYF. CDR3 nucleotide sequence: TGTGCCGCGGGGCAGACTTCTGGGGAGCAGTACTTC.

The V and J genes are TRBV25-1 and TRBJ1-2; the D gene is possibly TRBD1 (6 bases). CDR1 is MGHDK, CDR2 SYGVNS, per germline. V lost 4 bases, J lost 5 bases, and 17 bases lay in between. This CDR3 contains 15 residues. The CDR3 DNA follows: TGTGCCAGCAGTGCCTCCCGACAGGCGCCTTATGGCTACACCTTC. Translating gives CASSASRQAPYGYTF.

The rearrangement joins TRBV7-3 to TRBJ2-1; 7 bases are a match to TRBD2. CDR1 and CDR2 from the germline V gene are SGHTA and FQGTGA. V trimming: 1 base; J trimming: 0 bases; junction bases outside the gene matches: 6. The CDR3 length is 17 residues. CDR3 loop: CASSLSLGRTSYNEQFF. The CDR3 DNA is TGTGCCAGCAGCTTAAGTCTCGGGAGGACCTCCTACAATGAGCAGTTCTTC.

A note on this clone: Other nucleotide sequences from this sample produce the same CDR3. The V call is TRBV27, the J call TRBJ1-5; the D is unclear. V shed 3 bases and J shed 0 bases, with 6 bases lying between them. The CDR3 length is 14 residues. CDR1 and CDR2 from the germline V gene are MNHEY and SMNVEV (reference sequence). CDR3 sequence (DNA): TGTGCCAGCAGTTTTCGGTATAGCAATCAGCCCCAGCATTTT. Translation gives CASSFRYSNQPQHF.